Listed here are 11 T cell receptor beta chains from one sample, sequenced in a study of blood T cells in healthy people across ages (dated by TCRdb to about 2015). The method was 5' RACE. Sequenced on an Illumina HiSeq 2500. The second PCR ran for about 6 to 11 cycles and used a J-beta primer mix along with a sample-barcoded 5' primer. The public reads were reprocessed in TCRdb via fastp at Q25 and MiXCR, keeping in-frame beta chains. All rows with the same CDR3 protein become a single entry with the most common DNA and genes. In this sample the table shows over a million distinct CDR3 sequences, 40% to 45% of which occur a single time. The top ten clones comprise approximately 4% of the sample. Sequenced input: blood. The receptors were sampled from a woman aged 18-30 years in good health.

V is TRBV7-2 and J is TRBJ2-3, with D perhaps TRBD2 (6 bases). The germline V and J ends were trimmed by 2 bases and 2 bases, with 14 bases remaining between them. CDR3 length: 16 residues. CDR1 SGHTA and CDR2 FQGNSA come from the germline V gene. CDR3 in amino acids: CASSLKGEVYTDTQYF. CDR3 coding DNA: TGTGCCAGCAGCTTAAAAGGGGAGGTCTACACAGATACGCAGTATTTT.

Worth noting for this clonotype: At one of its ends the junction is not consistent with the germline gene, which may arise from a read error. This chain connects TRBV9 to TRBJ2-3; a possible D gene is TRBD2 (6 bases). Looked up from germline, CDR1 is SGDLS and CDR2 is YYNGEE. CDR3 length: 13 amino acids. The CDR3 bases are TGTGCCAGCACGAGGCGGGGCACTGATACGCAGTATTTT. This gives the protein CASTRRGTDTQYF.

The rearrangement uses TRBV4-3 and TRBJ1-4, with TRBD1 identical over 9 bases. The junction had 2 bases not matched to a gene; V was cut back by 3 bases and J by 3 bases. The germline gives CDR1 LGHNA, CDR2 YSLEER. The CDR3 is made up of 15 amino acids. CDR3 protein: CASSHGTGSNEKLFF. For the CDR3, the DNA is TGCGCCAGCAGCCATGGGACAGGGTCTAATGAAAAACTGTTTTTT.

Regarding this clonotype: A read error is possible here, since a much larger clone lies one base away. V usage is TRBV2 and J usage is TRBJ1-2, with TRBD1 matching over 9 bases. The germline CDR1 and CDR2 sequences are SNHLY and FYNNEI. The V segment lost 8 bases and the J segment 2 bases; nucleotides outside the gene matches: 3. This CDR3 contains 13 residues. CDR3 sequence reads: CASGGTGNYGYTF. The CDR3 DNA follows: TGTGCCAGCGGAGGGACAGGGAACTATGGCTACACCTTC.

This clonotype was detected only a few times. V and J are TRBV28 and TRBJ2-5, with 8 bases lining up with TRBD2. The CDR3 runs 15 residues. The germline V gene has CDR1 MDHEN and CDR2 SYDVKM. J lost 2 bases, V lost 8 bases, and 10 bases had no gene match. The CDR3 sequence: CASVSREGRQETQYF. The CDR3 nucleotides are TGTGCCAGCGTATCACGGGAGGGGAGGCAAGAGACCCAGTACTTC.

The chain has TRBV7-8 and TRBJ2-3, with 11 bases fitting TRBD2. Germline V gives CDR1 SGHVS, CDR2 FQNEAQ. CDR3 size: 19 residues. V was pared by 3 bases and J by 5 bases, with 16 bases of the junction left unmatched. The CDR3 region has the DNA TGTGCCAGCAGCTTTTCCTCCGGGACTAGCGGTAGGGCCTTAGATACGCAGTATTTT. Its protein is CASSFSSGTSGRALDTQYF.

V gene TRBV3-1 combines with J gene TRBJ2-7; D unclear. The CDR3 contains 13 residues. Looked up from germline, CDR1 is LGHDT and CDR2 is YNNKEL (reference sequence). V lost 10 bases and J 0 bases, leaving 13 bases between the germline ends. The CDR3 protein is CATQGQASYEQYF. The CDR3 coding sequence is TGTGCCACCCAAGGGCAGGCCTCCTACGAGCAGTACTTC.

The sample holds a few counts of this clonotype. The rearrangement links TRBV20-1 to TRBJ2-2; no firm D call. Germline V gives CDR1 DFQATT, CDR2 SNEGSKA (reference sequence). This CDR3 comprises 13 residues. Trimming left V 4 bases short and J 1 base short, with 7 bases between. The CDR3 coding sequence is TGCAGTGCTACAACAGTGAACACCGGGGAGCTGTTTTTT. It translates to CSATTVNTGELFF.

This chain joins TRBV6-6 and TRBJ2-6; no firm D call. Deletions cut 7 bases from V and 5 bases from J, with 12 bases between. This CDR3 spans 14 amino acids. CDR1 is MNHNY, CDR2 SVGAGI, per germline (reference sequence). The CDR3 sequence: CASIQRSRANVLTF. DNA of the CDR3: TGTGCCAGCATCCAGAGGAGTAGGGCCAACGTCCTGACTTTC.

The CDR3 protein is CASSLTLTGDSTYEQYF. The CDR3 DNA sequence: TGTGCCAGCAGCTTAACTTTAACTGGGGACAGCACCTACGAGCAGTACTTC. This chain connects TRBV7-2 to TRBJ2-7; 7 bases are a match to TRBD1. The CDR3 has 17 amino acids. The germline V gene encodes CDR1 SGHTA and CDR2 FQGNSA. J was trimmed by 2 bases and V by 2 bases; bases with no gene match: 12.

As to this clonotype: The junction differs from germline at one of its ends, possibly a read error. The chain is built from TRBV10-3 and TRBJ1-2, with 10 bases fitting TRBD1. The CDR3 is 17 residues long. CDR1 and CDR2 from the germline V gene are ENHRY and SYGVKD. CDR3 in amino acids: CAISESSGTGALYGHTF. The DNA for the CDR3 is TGTGCCATCAGTGAGTCGAGTGGGACAGGGGCACTTTATGGCCACACCTTC.